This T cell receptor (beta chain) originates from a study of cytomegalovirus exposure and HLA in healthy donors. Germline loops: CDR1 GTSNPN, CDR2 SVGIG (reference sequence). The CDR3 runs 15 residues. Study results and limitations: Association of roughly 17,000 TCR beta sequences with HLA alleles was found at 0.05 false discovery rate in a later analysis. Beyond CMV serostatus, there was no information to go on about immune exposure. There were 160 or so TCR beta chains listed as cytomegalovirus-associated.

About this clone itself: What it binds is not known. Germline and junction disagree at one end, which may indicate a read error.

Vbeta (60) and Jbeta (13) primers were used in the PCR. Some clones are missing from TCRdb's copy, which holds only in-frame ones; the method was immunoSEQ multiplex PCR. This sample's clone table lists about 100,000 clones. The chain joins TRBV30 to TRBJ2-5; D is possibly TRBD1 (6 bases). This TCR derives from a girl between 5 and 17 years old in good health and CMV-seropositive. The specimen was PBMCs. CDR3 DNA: TGTGCCGGGAGCCCTGGACAGACCGGCCAAGAGACCCAGTACTTC. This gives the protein CAGSPGQTGQETQYF.